A single T cell receptor beta chain is shown here with its context. The antigen remains unidentified. Measured with immunoSEQ multiplex PCR; TCRdb has only the in-frame clones, and not every one. The sample holds 65,000 to 90,000 clones, approximately 72% seen once. ViraFEST assay sequencing came after antigen-specific CD4+ T cells were expanded with viral peptide pools. Investigators separated out CD4+ T cells once approximately 10 days of culture had passed. Nucleocapsid antibody tests were negative, and the vaccine recipients had no prior SARS-CoV-2 infection. The data stem from a study of vaccination effects on CD4 cells after COVID-19. The germline gives CDR1 MGHDK, CDR2 SYGVNS. This CDR3 has 11 residues. Trimming left V 4 bases short and J 7 bases short, with 7 bases between.

J is TRBJ2-5 and V is TRBV25-1; tentatively, D is TRBD1 or TRBD2 (5 bases each). The sequence was obtained from a human donor who received a COVID-19 vaccine. The sample was CD4+ T cells from PBMCs cultured with HCoV-NL63 spike peptides, taken before COVID-19 vaccination. The CDR3 loop reads CASSVGRTQYF. The CDR3 region has the DNA TGTGCCAGCAGTGTGGGACGGACCCAGTACTTC.